A selection of T cell receptor beta chains follows, all from one sample in a study of T cell repertoires in cytomegalovirus infection. The antigens these receptors bind are not known. Each CDR3 protein is one row after TCRdb ran MiXCR on the reads. The sample has under 850,000 distinct CDR3 sequences, around 30% seen once. The sample here was cultured PBMCs, taken from culture after CMV antigen stimulation. These receptors all come from a human donor in good health (CMV status not recorded). Some clones in this sample may be carry-over from other donors' samples. The CDR3 runs from the conserved cysteine through the conserved F or W. Fields, in order: clone size, V gene, D gene, J gene, CDR3 DNA, CDR3 protein. A D gene is named only where the DNA matches it firmly. The listing skips clone size in some rows; elsewhere it reads once, few, many or a size class.

>few|TRBV24-1|TRBD1|TRBJ2-1
TGTGCCACCAGCCCGGGACAGGGAGTGAATGAGCAGTTCTTC
CATSPGQGVNEQFF
>.|TRBV5-1|.|TRBJ1-2
TGCGCCAGCAGCCACGGACAGATTTGGGACTATGGCTACACCTTC
CASSHGQIWDYGYTF
>.|TRBV6-1|.|TRBJ1-3
TGTGCCAGCATTGGGGGTTTCGCTGGAAACACCATATATTTT
CASIGGFAGNTIYF
>.|TRBV28|TRBD1|TRBJ2-5
TGTGCCAGCAGCCCCAGCGGGACAGGGTATCGAGAGACCCAGTACTTC
CASSPSGTGYRETQYF
>few|TRBV5-1|.|TRBJ1-6
TGCGCCAGCAGCTCGGGGACTTCGAGCTTACATTCACCCCTCCACTTT
CASSSGTSSLHSPLHF
>.|TRBV5-1|.|TRBJ2-5
TGCGCCAGCAGCTTGGCCCTCTCAGAGACCCAGTACTTC
CASSLALSETQYF
>.|TRBV11-2|TRBD2|TRBJ2-1
TGTGCCAGCAGCAAGGAAGGACTAGCGGGAGTCGGGTCCTACAATGAGCAGTTCTTC
CASSKEGLAGVGSYNEQFF
>many|TRBV7-2|TRBD1|TRBJ2-7
TGTGCCAGCAGCATTCGACAGGGCTCCTACGAGCAGTACTTC
CASSIRQGSYEQYF
>.|TRBV5-6|.|TRBJ2-2
TGTGCCAGCAGCTTGGGCCCCGAGGGAAGCACCGGGGAGCTGTTTTTT
CASSLGPEGSTGELFF
>.|TRBV7-8|.|TRBJ2-7
TGTGCCAGCAGCTTAGGGCGACAGCCACACTCCTACGAGCAGTACTTC
CASSLGRQPHSYEQYF
>few|TRBV2|.|TRBJ1-1
TGTGCCAGCTTGACTGGGGCTGAAGCTTTCTTT
CASLTGAEAFF
>.|TRBV6-6|.|TRBJ1-3
TGTGCCAGCAGTTACTCGAAGCGGGACTCTGGAAACACCATATATTTT
CASSYSKRDSGNTIYF
>few|TRBV24-1|TRBD2|TRBJ2-3
TGTGCCACCAGTCCCGGGGGGAAGAGTACAGATACGCAGTATTTT
CATSPGGKSTDTQYF
>.|TRBV7-9|.|TRBJ2-2
TGTGCCAGCAGCCAGGTGCCGGAGCGGACCGGGGAGCTGTTTTTT
CASSQVPERTGELFF
>many|TRBV7-2|.|TRBJ2-7
TGTGCCAGCAGTCCCGCATTGGGGCAGTACTACGAGCAGTACTTC
CASSPALGQYYEQYF
>few|TRBV7-9|TRBD2|TRBJ2-4
TGTGCCAGCAGCGAAATAGCGGGAGACGCCAAAAACATTCAGTACTTC
CASSEIAGDAKNIQYF
>.|TRBV7-9|.|TRBJ2-3
TGTGCCAGCAGCTTTTCCGAGGGGCGGTATACGCAGTATTTT
CASSFSEGRYTQYF
>.|TRBV2|.|TRBJ1-5
TGTGCCACACAGGGAGAGAATCAGCCCCAGCATTTT
CATQGENQPQHF
>few|TRBV11-2|TRBD1|TRBJ1-3
TGTGCCAGCAGCTTAGGTACAGGGGGCACCATATATTTT
CASSLGTGGTIYF
>many|TRBV7-8|.|TRBJ2-1
TGTGCCAGCAGCTTAGCGCGGGCAGGTAACTACAATGAGCAGTTCTTC
CASSLARAGNYNEQFF